This T cell receptor (beta chain) derives from a study of blood T cell repertoires in COVID-19. Study context: Material from acute and convalescent COVID-19 was sourced from the United States, Italy and Spain. Nucleic acid was either cDNA or gDNA, and it came from T cells, B-cell-depleted T cells, or PBMCs.

The CDR3 spans 12 residues. V was pared by 7 bases and J by 3 bases, with 11 bases between. Germline V gene lookup returns CDR1 SGHKS and CDR2 YYEKEE (reference sequence). As handled by the study authors: Amplified reference gene primers provided the basis for estimating nucleated cell counts. Sequencing used immunoSEQ multiplex PCR; TCRdb keeps in-frame clones, though not all of them. That table gives V, J and clone size, and the DNA gave D and trimming. The sample carries 310,000 or so clones, roughly 90% recorded once. This clone occurred once. This chain connects TRBV5-5 to TRBJ2-7, with D possibly matching TRBD1 (6 bases). The sample taken for sequencing was peripheral blood. The origin of this receptor is a woman aged 50 to 60 with active or convalescent COVID-19. As DNA, the CDR3 is TGTGCCAGCGCCGAACAGGGCTACGAGCAGTACTTC. Protein sequence: CASAEQGYEQYF.